Listed here are 9 T cell receptor beta chains from one sample, sequenced in a study of T cells in Graves' hyperthyroidism and ophthalmopathy. Amplified regions were TCR beta CDR3 sequences from RNA transcripts. RT-PCR in the first round (using the HTBI primer set) targeted the TCR CDR3. Each CDR3 protein gets one entry after TCRdb re-called the multiplex PCR reads with MiXCR. The sample has about 420,000 distinct CDR3 sequences, approximately 14% seen once. The specimen was blood. These TCRs come from a woman aged 18-29 years with Graves' hyperthyroidism.

This clonotype was detected a few times. In nucleotides, the CDR3 is TGTGCCAGCGCATCCCCACAGGATCATATCTATGGCTACACCTTC. This translates into CASASPQDHIYGYTF. The rearrangement uses TRBV5-6 and TRBJ1-2; TRBD1 might be the D (5 bases). Trimming pared 7 bases from V and 4 bases from J, leaving 20 bases between. Germline lookup yields CDR1 SGHDT and CDR2 YYEEEE. CDR3 length equals 15 residues.

Points on this clonotype: This sequence may be a read error, since a much larger clone differs from it by one base. The gene calls are TRBV6-1 and TRBJ1-1, with 7 positions matching TRBD1. Per the germline V gene, CDR1 is MNHNS and CDR2 is SASEGT. This CDR3 comprises 14 residues. The CDR3: CASRGQGVSTETFF. DNA of the CDR3: TGTGCCAGCAGGGGCCAGGGGGTATCAACTGAAACTTTCTTT.

This clonotype was detected many times. In DNA form, the CDR3 reads TGTGCCAGCAGCTTAAGAGACAGGGGGCATAATGAGCAGTTCTTC. Translated: CASSLRDRGHNEQFF. The chain couples TRBV7-2 to TRBJ2-1, with 10 positions matching TRBD1. This CDR3 has 15 amino acids. Germline trimming cut 2 bases from V and 7 bases from J; bases unmatched to any gene: 5. Germline-derived CDR1 and CDR2 are SGHTA and FQGNSA.

The V gene is TRBV20-1, the J gene TRBJ2-1; TRBD2 aligns across 9 bases. Losses at the gene ends were 5 bases for V and 5 bases for J; bases not matched to a gene: 7. CDR3 length equals 14 residues. Germline-derived CDR1 and CDR2 are DFQATT and SNEGSKA (reference sequence). CDR3 region: CSALRTSANNEQFF. The DNA for the CDR3 is TGCAGTGCTTTGCGGACTAGCGCGAACAATGAGCAGTTCTTC.

About this clonotype itself: A much larger clonotype is one base distant, so this may be a read error. The chain recombines TRBV6-1 with TRBJ2-7; TRBD1 matches at 7 bases. The CDR3 covers 14 residues. CDR1 is MNHNS, CDR2 SASEGT, per germline. Trimming at V came to 8 bases and at J to 2 bases, leaving 9 bases not matched to a gene. The CDR3 DNA is TGTGCCAGCGGGCCTACAGGGGCGACCTACGAGCAGTACTTC. Amino acids: CASGPTGATYEQYF.

This clonotype was detected many times. The chain uses TRBV5-1 and TRBJ2-5; the match to TRBD2 covers 8 bases. Germline V gene lookup returns CDR1 SGHRS and CDR2 YFSETQ. Unmatched junction bases numbered 7, after V lost 2 bases and J lost 4 bases. The CDR3 has 15 amino acids. The CDR3 DNA reads TGCGCCAGCAGCTTCGGGGCGGGAGGAGGAGAGACCCAGTACTTC. Translation: CASSFGAGGGETQYF.

This clonotype was picked up a small number of times. A read error may be the cause here, since a much bigger clone is one base away. The V and J genes are TRBV28 and TRBJ2-3; 9 bases match TRBD2. CDR1 and CDR2 from the germline V gene are MDHEN and SYDVKM. This CDR3 has 20 amino acids. Unmatched junction bases numbered 19, after V lost 5 bases and J lost 1 base. The CDR3 spells CASSLLRIAGVVWGTDTQYF. In DNA form, the CDR3 reads TGTGCCAGCAGTCTCCTAAGGATAGCGGGAGTAGTTTGGGGCACAGATACGCAGTATTTT.

There are many counts of this clonotype. CDR3 region: CASSLDGDRARTQYF. The CDR3 DNA reads TGCGCCAGCAGCTTGGATGGGGACAGGGCGAGGACCCAGTACTTC. This chain connects TRBV5-1 to TRBJ2-5; 9 bases match TRBD1. V lost 0 bases, J lost 7 bases, and 7 bases stayed unmatched. The CDR3 covers 15 residues. Germline V lookup: CDR1 SGHRS, CDR2 YFSETQ.

This clonotype appeared a few times. V gene TRBV2 combines with J gene TRBJ2-3; 15 bases are shared with TRBD2. The ends lost 7 bases at V and 4 bases at J; junction bases unmatched: 6. CDR3 length: 16 amino acids. The germline gives CDR1 SNHLY, CDR2 FYNNEI. CDR3 coding DNA: TGTGCCAGCAACCCGGGACTAGCGGGGGGCGCAGATACGCAGTATTTT. Amino acid sequence: CASNPGLAGGADTQYF.